The sequence of this T cell receptor (beta chain) was determined in a study of OX40 agonist ivuxolimab in advanced cancers. Some clones are missing from TCRdb's copy, which holds only in-frame ones; the method was immunoSEQ multiplex PCR. In the table there are about 91,000 clones, under 90% of which are singletons. CDR3 length: 16 residues. The V gene's germline CDR1 is LNHNV and CDR2 YYDKDF (reference sequence). The V and J ends lost 4 bases and 6 bases respectively, with 19 bases between them. The chain combines TRBV15 with TRBJ1-5; D remains ambiguous. Sequenced here: CD4+ or CD8+ T cells sorted from blood, sampled in a trial of the OX40 agonist ivuxolimab. The clonotype comes from an adult with an advanced solid tumor such as melanoma, head and neck, liver or kidney cancer. CDR3 amino acids: CATSIAPGSQIQPQHF. Written as DNA, the CDR3 is TGTGCCACCAGCATCGCTCCGGGGTCCCAAATTCAGCCCCAGCATTTT.